This note documents a single TCR beta chain sequence. The antigen remains undetermined. This sample stems from a study of beta chain features in type 1 diabetes. For the study at large: There were approximately 100 million sorted cells examined across all samples. Study outcomes and limitations: It was possible that PCR favored shorter templates, equally so in patients and controls. In these data, an HLA type influence on TCRB rearrangement remained unresolved.

V gave up 5 bases and J gave up 5 bases; unmatched junction bases: 9. The CDR3 totals 13 residues. Germline lookup yields CDR1 GTSNPN and CDR2 SVGIG (reference sequence). As every portion of the isolated RNA was reverse transcribed, the sequencing read expressed TCRB transcripts. Profiled with immunoSEQ multiplex PCR; TCRdb holds only in-frame clones, not every one. The sample has 250,000 to 350,000 clones, 9.5% to 11% seen once; the top ten hold just over 0.015%. The rearrangement uses TRBV30 and TRBJ2-7, with 7 bases lining up with TRBD1. Material: naive CD4+ T cells from blood. The sequence was obtained from a woman aged 25 to 39 in good health. CDR3 DNA: TGTGCCTGGGCTGGGACAGTAATCAACGAGCAGTACTTC. It codes for CAWAGTVINEQYF.